The T cell receptor (beta chain) under discussion was sequenced for a study of blood T cells in healthy people across ages. Primers used in a second PCR of roughly 7 to 12 cycles were a sample-barcoded 5' primer and a J-beta primer mix. MiXCR was run by TCRdb on the 5' RACE reads, yielding one entry per CDR3 protein. The sample consists of roughly 1,500,000 distinct CDR3 sequences, about 31% of them appearing once. This CDR3 contains 14 residues. The J segment lost 8 bases and the V segment lost 5 bases, leaving 6 bases of the junction unmatched. Per the germline V gene, CDR1 is MGHRA and CDR2 is YSYEKL.

Sequencing used blood. The rearrangement links TRBV4-1 to TRBJ1-4; 9 bases fit TRBD1. The origin of this receptor is a woman aged 25 to 45 in good health. CDR3 nucleotide sequence: TGCGCCAGCAGCGTGACAGGGGGTGGGGAAAAACTGTTTTTT. Residues: CASSVTGGGEKLFF.